What follows are 10 T cell receptor beta chains derived from one specimen sequenced in a study of CD8+ T cells in alopecia areata. Following RNA extraction, reverse transcription yielded cDNA that acted as the sequencing template. The protocol was immunoSEQ multiplex PCR, while the TCRdb copy is restricted to in-frame clones and leaves out a portion. The table includes some 42,000 clones, just under 95% detected once. As to treatment: oral pan-JAK inhibitor, 5-10 mg twice daily. This sample comprised CD8+ T cells sorted from blood, obtained at week 24, from a patient treated with tofacitinib. These receptors were obtained from a human donor with alopecia areata.

The chain links TRBV27 to TRBJ2-1; no reliable D call. With 5 bases removed from V and 2 bases from J, the gap between germline ends came to 4 bases. Germline-derived CDR1 and CDR2 are MNHEY and SMNVEV (reference sequence). The CDR3 runs 12 residues. The CDR3 spells CASSPPYNEQFF. CDR3 nucleotide sequence: TGTGCCAGCAGTCCCCCCTACAATGAGCAGTTCTTC.

The V gene is TRBV19, the J gene TRBJ2-3; no reliable D call. In germline, CDR1 is LNHDA, CDR2 SQIVND (reference sequence). This CDR3 is built from 18 residues. Trimming took 5 bases from V and 3 from J, leaving 24 bases between them. CDR3 nucleotide sequence: TGTGCCAGTAGTCAACTCATATTCCCGGGCCGACCTACAGATACGCAGTATTTT. Translating gives CASSQLIFPGRPTDTQYF.

In this sample, this clone turned up a few times. V gene TRBV29-1 combines with J gene TRBJ1-6; no clear D. The CDR3 sequence is 17 residues long. Germline V gives CDR1 SQVTM, CDR2 ANQGSEA. CDR3 DNA sequence: TGCCGAGTAATCCAAAGGGCAGTAAGTAGGAAGAATTCACCCCTCCACTTT. Its translation: CRVIQRAVSRKNSPLHF.

The chain links TRBV4-1 to TRBJ2-1, with TRBD1 matching over 10 bases. Germline V lookup: CDR1 MGHRA, CDR2 YSYEKL. The CDR3 is 16 amino acids. The V segment lost 3 bases and the J segment 4 bases; nucleotides outside the gene matches: 6. The CDR3 here is CASSHSGTGVYNEQFF. As DNA, the CDR3 is TGCGCCAGCAGCCATTCCGGGACAGGGGTATACAATGAGCAGTTCTTC.

This chain joins TRBV7-6 and TRBJ2-5; D unresolved. The J call is in doubt because the DNA end fits TRBJ2-7 better. The V gene's germline CDR1 is SGHVS and CDR2 FNYEAQ. This CDR3 spans 16 amino acids. CDR3 sequence reads: CASSSLVGNRRYEQYF. The CDR3 coding sequence is TGTGCCAGCAGCTCCCTAGTTGGGAATCGTAGGTACGAGCAGTACTTC.

The chain employs TRBV4-1 and TRBJ1-1; D not resolved. Germline assignment: CDR1 MGHRA and CDR2 YSYEKL. The CDR3 totals 15 residues. V was trimmed by 7 bases and J by 1 base, leaving 16 bases between them. The CDR3 here is CASIARTPGNTEAFF. CDR3 nucleotide sequence: TGCGCCAGCATCGCCAGGACCCCGGGGAACACTGAAGCTTTCTTT.

V usage is TRBV6-1 and J usage is TRBJ2-7, with 10 bases that match TRBD2. This CDR3 has 15 amino acids. Germline V lookup: CDR1 MNHNS, CDR2 SASEGT. V lost 3 bases, J lost 2 bases, and 4 bases stayed unmatched. CDR3 residues: CASSDLAGGPYEQYF. The CDR3 nucleotides read TGTGCCAGCAGTGATTTAGCGGGGGGACCCTACGAGCAGTACTTC.

The rearrangement joins TRBV7-2 to TRBJ2-5; 7 nucleotides line up with TRBD2. The CDR3 totals 19 residues. V shed 3 bases and J 5 bases; nucleotides not matched to a gene: 21. Germline assignment: CDR1 SGHTA and CDR2 FQGNSA. CDR3 sequence reads: CASSFHGRLDSGLGETQYF. CDR3 in DNA: TGTGCCAGCAGCTTTCACGGTCGCCTGGATAGCGGGCTTGGGGAGACCCAGTACTTC.

V and J are TRBV7-8 and TRBJ2-1; 14 nucleotides agree with TRBD2. The CDR3 is made up of 20 amino acids. Germline CDR1 is SGHVS and CDR2 is FQNEAQ. Trimming cost V 7 bases and J 12 bases; bases outside gene matches: 26. CDR3 DNA: TGTGCCAGCACCCACTACCCGGGACTAGCGGGGGACGCTCAATCGCGGAGGCAGTTCTTC. Amino acids: CASTHYPGLAGDAQSRRQFF. The whole variable domain, filled in from reference TRBV7-8 and TRBJ2-1, reads GAGVSQSPRYKVAKRGQDVALRCDPISGHVSLFWYQQALGQGPEFLTYFQNEAQLDKSGLPSDRFFAERPEGSVSTLKIQRTQQEDSAVYLCASTHYPGLAGDAQSRRQFFGPGTRLTVL.

The J gene is TRBJ2-1, the V gene TRBV28; possible D gene TRBD2, 6 bases. V lost 4 bases, J lost 6 bases, and 19 bases lay in between. Germline assignment: CDR1 MDHEN and CDR2 SYDVKM. The CDR3 spans 16 residues. CDR3 sequence reads: CASSSPPGLVSNEQFF. CDR3 in DNA: TGTGCCAGCAGTTCCCCCCCGGGACTGGTCTCCAATGAGCAGTTCTTC.